A selection of T cell receptor beta chains follows, all from one sample in a study of technical replicates of blood from a handful of donors. Using immunoSEQ multiplex PCR, the repertoire was profiled, and TCRdb retains in-frame clones only, with some absent. The sample lists over 60,000 clones; 93% were seen once. The sample taken for sequencing was T cells isolated from PBMCs. These receptor sequences come from a human donor in good health. The CDR3 runs from the conserved cysteine through the conserved F or W. A D gene is named only where the DNA matches it firmly. The listing skips clone size in some rows; elsewhere it reads once, few, many or a size class.

D: NA; J: TRBJ1-4; size: NA; V: TRBV18; DNA: TGTGCCAGCTCACCGAAGGCGGGTCGGGAAAAACTGTTTTTT; CDR3: CASSPKAGREKLFF
D: NA; J: TRBJ2-2; size: NA; V: TRBV5-1; DNA: TGCGCCAGCAGCTTGGTGGCAGGGAACACCGGGGAGCTGTTTTTT; CDR3: CASSLVAGNTGELFF
D: NA; J: TRBJ1-2; size: NA; V: TRBV18; DNA: TGTGCCAGCTCACCGACAGGCGATAACTATGGCTACACCTTC; CDR3: CASSPTGDNYGYTF
D: NA; J: TRBJ1-5; size: NA; V: TRBV12-5; DNA: TGTGCTAGTGGTTTGGTAGTTACATCCCACAGGGCTGATCAGCCCCAGCATTTT; CDR3: CASGLVVTSHRADQPQHF
D: TRBD1; J: TRBJ1-6; size: once; V: TRBV19; DNA: TGTGCCAGTAGTATCCACCGGGACAGCAGTAATTCACCCCTCCACTTT; CDR3: CASSIHRDSSNSPLHF
D: NA; J: TRBJ1-5; size: NA; V: TRBV18; DNA: TGTGCCAGCTCACCAGGTTCGACAGGGCCCCAGCATTTT; CDR3: CASSPGSTGPQHF
D: TRBD1; J: TRBJ1-1; size: NA; V: TRBV5-1; DNA: TGCGCCAGCAGCCTGAAACGGGACAGGGGGAACACTGAAGCTTTCTTT; CDR3: CASSLKRDRGNTEAFF
D: NA; J: TRBJ2-5; size: NA; V: TRBV2; DNA: TGTGCCAGCAGGACGGACAGTAAGCAAGAGACCCAGTACTTC; CDR3: CASRTDSKQETQYF
D: NA; J: TRBJ1-1; size: NA; V: TRBV4-2; DNA: TGTGCCAGCAGCCAAGAGACAGGCGGGAACACTGAAGCTTTCTTT; CDR3: CASSQETGGNTEAFF
D: NA; J: TRBJ2-1; size: NA; V: TRBV9; DNA: TGTGCCAGCAGCGTAGCTACCGAGCTTCTCTCCTACAATGAGCAGTTCTTC; CDR3: CASSVATELLSYNEQFF
D: TRBD1; J: TRBJ2-7; size: NA; V: TRBV6-1; DNA: TGTGCCAGCAGGGACTCCGGGACAGGACTTTACGAGCAGTACTTC; CDR3: CASRDSGTGLYEQYF
D: TRBD1; J: TRBJ2-7; size: NA; V: TRBV10-2; DNA: TGCGCCAGCGGGATAACAGGGGGCTCCTACGAGCAGTACTTC; CDR3: CASGITGGSYEQYF
D: TRBD1; J: TRBJ2-7; size: NA; V: TRBV6-1; DNA: TGTGCCAGCAGTGAATATGAATTTCCGGGACAGAGATACGAGCAGTACTTC; CDR3: CASSEYEFPGQRYEQYF
D: TRBD2; J: TRBJ2-1; size: NA; V: TRBV5-4; DNA: TGTGCCAGCAGCTTGGCCCCTAGCGGGAGTGGTGATGAGCAGTTCTTC; CDR3: CASSLAPSGSGDEQFF
D: NA; J: TRBJ2-1; size: NA; V: TRBV11-2; DNA: TGTGCCAGCAGCTTAGCCCCACGTACAGATGAGCAGTTCTTC; CDR3: CASSLAPRTDEQFF
D: NA; J: TRBJ1-2; size: NA; V: TRBV5-6; DNA: TGTGCCAGCAGCATAAAGGGAACAGGTTCAGGTGGCTACACCTTC; CDR3: CASSIKGTGSGGYTF
D: NA; J: TRBJ1-1; size: NA; V: TRBV9; DNA: TGTGCCAGCAGCGTGATAGCGGACACTGAAGCTTTCTTT; CDR3: CASSVIADTEAFF
D: TRBD1; J: TRBJ1-1; size: NA; V: TRBV19; DNA: TGTGCCAGTAGTATCCGACAGGGGCCGGAGAACACTGAAGCTTTCTTT; CDR3: CASSIRQGPENTEAFF
D: NA; J: TRBJ2-1; size: NA; V: TRBV21-1; DNA: TGTGCCAGCAGCAATGGCGGGGCCCGCTACAATGAGCAGTTCTTC; CDR3: CASSNGGARYNEQFF
D: TRBD2; J: TRBJ2-1; size: NA; V: TRBV11-3; DNA: TGTGCCAGCAGCAACCGGGACTACGTCTTCTTC; CDR3: CASSNRDYVFF
D: NA; J: TRBJ1-2; size: NA; V: TRBV19; DNA: TGTGCCAGTAGTACCGGACTGACCTTCTATGGCTACACCTTC; CDR3: CASSTGLTFYGYTF
D: TRBD1; J: TRBJ1-3; size: NA; V: TRBV12-5; DNA: TGTGCTAGTGGTATGGGACAGGGGATCTCTGGAAACACCATATATTTT; CDR3: CASGMGQGISGNTIYF
D: TRBD1; J: TRBJ1-3; size: NA; V: TRBV4-1; DNA: TGCGCCAGCAGCCAAAGGACAGGGTCACGCTATTATGGAAACACCATATATTTT; CDR3: CASSQRTGSRYYGNTIYF
D: TRBD2; J: TRBJ2-1; size: once; V: TRBV5-1; DNA: TGCGCCAGCAGCATAGAAAGTCGACTAGCGTCCTACAATGAGCAGTTCTTC; CDR3: CASSIESRLASYNEQFF
D: TRBD1; J: TRBJ2-1; size: NA; V: TRBV5-1; DNA: TGCGCCAGCAGAATCACCGGGACAGCTTTTAATGAGCAGTTCTTC; CDR3: CASRITGTAFNEQFF
D: NA; J: TRBJ1-1; size: once; V: TRBV7-3; DNA: TGTGCCAGCAGCACGACAGTTAACACTGAAGCTTTCTTT; CDR3: CASSTTVNTEAFF
D: NA; J: TRBJ1-5; size: NA; V: TRBV30; DNA: TGTGCCTGGGCCACATATAGCAATCAGCCCCAGCATTTT; CDR3: CAWATYSNQPQHF
D: NA; J: TRBJ2-1; size: NA; V: TRBV6-1; DNA: TGTGCCAGCAGTCGGGATAACCTGAGCAATGAGCAGTTCTTC; CDR3: CASSRDNLSNEQFF
D: NA; J: TRBJ2-5; size: NA; V: TRBV28; DNA: TGTGCCAGCAGCCCCAAAGAGACCCAGTACTTC; CDR3: CASSPKETQYF
D: TRBD1; J: TRBJ1-3; size: NA; V: TRBV25-1; DNA: TGTGCCAGCAGTGAACTGGACAGGGCTGGAAACACCATATATTTT; CDR3: CASSELDRAGNTIYF
D: TRBD1; J: TRBJ2-5; size: once; V: TRBV29-1; DNA: TGCAGCGTTGAACCCGGGACAGGGGTTCGGGAGCAGTACTTC; CDR3: CSVEPGTGVREQYF
D: NA; J: TRBJ1-5; size: NA; V: TRBV11-2; DNA: TGTGCCAGCAGCTTATTTCTTCGTCAGCCCCAGCATTTT; CDR3: CASSLFLRQPQHF
D: TRBD2; J: TRBJ2-7; size: NA; V: TRBV13; DNA: TGTGCCAGCAGCTCCTCCACCTCACTAGCGGGGTACTCCTACGAGCAGTACTTC; CDR3: CASSSSTSLAGYSYEQYF